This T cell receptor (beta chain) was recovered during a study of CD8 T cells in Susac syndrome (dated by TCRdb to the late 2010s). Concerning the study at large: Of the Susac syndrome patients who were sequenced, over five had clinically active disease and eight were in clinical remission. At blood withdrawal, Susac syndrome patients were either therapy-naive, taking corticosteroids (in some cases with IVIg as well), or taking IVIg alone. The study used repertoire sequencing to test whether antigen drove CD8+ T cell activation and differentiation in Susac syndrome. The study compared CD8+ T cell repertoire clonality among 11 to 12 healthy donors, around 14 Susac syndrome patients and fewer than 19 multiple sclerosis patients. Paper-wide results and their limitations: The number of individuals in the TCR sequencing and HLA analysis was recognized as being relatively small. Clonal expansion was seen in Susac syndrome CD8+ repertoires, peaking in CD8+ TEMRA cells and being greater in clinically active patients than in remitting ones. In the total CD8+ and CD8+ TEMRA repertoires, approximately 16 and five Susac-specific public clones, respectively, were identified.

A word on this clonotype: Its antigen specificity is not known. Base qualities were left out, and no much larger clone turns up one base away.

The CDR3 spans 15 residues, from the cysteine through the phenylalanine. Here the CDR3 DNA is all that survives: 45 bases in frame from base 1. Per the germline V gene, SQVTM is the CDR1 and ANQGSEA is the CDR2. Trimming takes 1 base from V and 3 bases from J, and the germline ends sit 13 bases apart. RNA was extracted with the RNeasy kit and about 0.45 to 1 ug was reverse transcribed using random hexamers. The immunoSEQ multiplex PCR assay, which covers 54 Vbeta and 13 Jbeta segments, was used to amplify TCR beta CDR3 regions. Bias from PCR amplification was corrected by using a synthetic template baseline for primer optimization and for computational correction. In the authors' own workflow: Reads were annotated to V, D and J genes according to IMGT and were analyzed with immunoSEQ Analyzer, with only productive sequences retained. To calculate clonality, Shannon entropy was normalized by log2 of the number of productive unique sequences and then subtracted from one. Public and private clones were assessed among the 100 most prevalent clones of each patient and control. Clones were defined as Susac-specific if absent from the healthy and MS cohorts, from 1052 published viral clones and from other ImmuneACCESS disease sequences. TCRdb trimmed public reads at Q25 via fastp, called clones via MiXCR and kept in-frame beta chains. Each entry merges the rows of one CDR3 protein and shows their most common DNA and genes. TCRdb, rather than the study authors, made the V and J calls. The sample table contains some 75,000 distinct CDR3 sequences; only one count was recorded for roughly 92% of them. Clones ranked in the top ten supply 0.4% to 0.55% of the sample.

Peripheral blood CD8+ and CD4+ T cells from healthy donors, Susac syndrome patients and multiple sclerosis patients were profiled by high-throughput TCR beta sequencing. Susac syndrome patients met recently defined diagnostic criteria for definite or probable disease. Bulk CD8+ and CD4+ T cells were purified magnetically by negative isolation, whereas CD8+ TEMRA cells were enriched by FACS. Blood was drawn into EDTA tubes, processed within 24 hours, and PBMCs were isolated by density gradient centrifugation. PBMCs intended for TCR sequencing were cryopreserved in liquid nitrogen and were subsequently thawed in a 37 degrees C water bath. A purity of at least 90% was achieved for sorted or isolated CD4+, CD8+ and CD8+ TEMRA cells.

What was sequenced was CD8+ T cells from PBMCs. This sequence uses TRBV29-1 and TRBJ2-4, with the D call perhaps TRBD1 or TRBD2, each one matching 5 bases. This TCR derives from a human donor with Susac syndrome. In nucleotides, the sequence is TGCAGCGTTGAAGGCTGGGGGAACGGCAAAAACATTCAGTACTTC. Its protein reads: CSVEGWGNGKNIQYF. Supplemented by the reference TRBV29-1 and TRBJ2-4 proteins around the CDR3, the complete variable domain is SAVISQKPSRDICQRGTSLTIQCQVDSQVTMMFWYRQQPGQSLTLIATANQGSEATYESGFVIDKFPISRPNLTFSTLTVSNMSPEDSSIYLCSVEGWGNGKNIQYFGAGTRLSVL.